This TCR beta chain was recovered during a study of T cell responses to AZD1222 COVID-19 vaccine. Background on the study: Pooled together were second doses at about 4 or about 12 weeks.

Libraries were prepared by immunoSEQ multiplex PCR; TCRdb keeps only in-frame clonotypes and omits some of them. The sample lists 200,000 or so clones, about 94% occurring once. Whole-study findings and limits: There were vaccine-associated CD4 TCRs across spike, dominant at 160-218 and 743-854. Spike-specific TCR breadth and depth were elevated following two AZD1222 doses.

This clone came up once. Its target is unknown. The germline V and J ends were trimmed by 0 bases and 10 bases, with 10 bases remaining between them. Germline V gives CDR1 MNHEY, CDR2 SVGAGI. This CDR3 has 14 amino acids. Sequencing was performed on peripheral blood, taken on day 0 of AZD1222 vaccination. The chain employs TRBV6-5 and TRBJ1-6, with D possibly being TRBD1 (5 bases). The receptor was isolated from an adult in good health. The CDR3 DNA follows: TGTGCCAGCAGTTACTCGGTGGGGGAATCACCCCTCCACTTT. Translated: CASSYSVGESPLHF.